This TCR beta chain was recovered during a study of cytomegalovirus exposure and HLA in healthy donors. About the study: A later analysis reported the 100 to 150 validation repertoires used the same platform as the approximately 700 first-cohort repertoires.

Donors came from a validation cohort of 95 to 150 subjects, distinct from the first 666-subject cohort. Study results and caveats: According to reports, the classifier identified cytomegalovirus status with high specificity and sensitivity.

Per the germline V gene, CDR1 is MNHEY and CDR2 is SMNVEV (reference sequence). V was trimmed by 2 bases and J by 3 bases, leaving 8 bases between them. The CDR3 consists of 15 residues. Assay: immunoSEQ multiplex PCR; the TCRdb copy retains only in-frame clones and omits some. The sample carries 50,000 to 70,000 clones, around 95% recorded once. Comments on this clone: The antigen is not known.

V and J are TRBV27 and TRBJ1-6; D is unresolved. Sample: PBMCs. This TCR came from a woman under 30 in good health and CMV-seropositive. CDR3 nucleotides: TGTGCCAGCAGTTTACCACGGGTCTATAATTCACCCCTCCACTTT. Encoded protein: CASSLPRVYNSPLHF.